This T cell receptor (beta chain) is drawn from a study of T cell responses to AZD1222 COVID-19 vaccine. Only in-frame clones appear in the TCRdb table, and some are missing; sequencing was by immunoSEQ multiplex PCR. The data show 28,000 or so clones, over 75% seen once. After removal of 0 bases from V and 3 bases from J, the junction contained 5 bases not matched to a gene. There are 16 residues in the CDR3. Germline V gene sequence: CDR1 LNHDA, CDR2 SQIVND (reference sequence). Study-level results: None of the repertoires were sampled until the peak T cell response had passed.

Regarding this clone: Its antigen is as yet unknown.

The receptor comes from an adult who received the AZD1222 COVID-19 vaccine. The V call is TRBV19, the J call TRBJ2-1, with 7 bases fitting TRBD1. Sequenced material: peripheral blood, taken 28 days after the second AZD1222 dose. CDR3 residues: CASSIERDSNYNEQFF. The CDR3 coding sequence is TGTGCCAGTAGTATAGAGAGGGACAGCAACTACAATGAGCAGTTCTTC.